A single sample gave rise to the 27 T cell receptor beta chains below, sequenced in a study of T-cell reconstitution after alpha-beta-depleted transplantation in children. Unique molecular identifiers were used in preparing the TCRbeta library. MiXCR, applied by TCRdb to the PCR reads, yields one record per CDR3 protein. The profile covers some 200,000 distinct CDR3 sequences, with 9.7% appearing a single time and roughly 5.1% taken by the ten largest. The sample consisted of PBMCs from the stem cell graft donor, taken from the stem cell graft. Receptor source: a human donor who donated a stem cell graft to a child with SCID.

This clonotype has ten or more counts. This chain links TRBV5-1 with TRBJ2-7, with D uncertain. The CDR3 covers 15 residues. Per germline, CDR1 SGHRS and CDR2 YFSETQ. Trimming removed 0 bases from V and 2 bases from J, with 12 bases in between. CDR3 region: CASSLGDAETYEQYF. CDR3 nucleotides: TGCGCCAGCAGCTTGGGTGACGCGGAGACCTACGAGCAGTACTTC.

This clonotype has only one observation. This may be a read error, as it is one base from a much larger clone. The genes are TRBV18 and TRBJ1-2; no clear D gene. The CDR3 extends over 13 amino acids. CDR1 is KGHSH, CDR2 LQKENI, per germline. The CDR3 nucleotides are TGTGGCACACGAAACAGTTTTAACTATGGCTACACCTTC. Translating gives CGTRNSFNYGYTF.

There are a few counts of this clonotype. This chain uses TRBV7-2 with TRBJ1-5, with TRBD1 as a possible D gene (5 bases). Trimming removed 5 bases from V and 7 bases from J, with 18 bases in between. Looked up from germline, CDR1 is SGHTA and CDR2 is FQGNSA. The CDR3 runs 15 residues. The CDR3: CASSLSMGRGQPQHF. The CDR3 coding sequence is TGTGCCAGCAGCCTATCTATGGGGCGAGGGCAGCCCCAGCATTTT.

In this sample, this clonotype turned up a few times. The chain links TRBV11-2 to TRBJ2-1, with 7 nucleotides matching TRBD1. The CDR3 consists of 17 residues. Germline V gives CDR1 SGHAT, CDR2 FQNNGV. V lost 1 base and J lost 1; bases outside the gene matches: 7. CDR3 amino acids: CASSLGPGGSSYNEQFF. The CDR3 nucleotides are TGTGCCAGCAGCTTAGGTCCAGGGGGTAGTTCCTACAATGAGCAGTTCTTC.

This clonotype was observed many times. The chain is built from TRBV5-1 and TRBJ1-1; 9 positions agree with TRBD1. The trim removed 3 bases at V and 1 base at J, leaving 4 bases unmatched. Germline assignment: CDR1 SGHRS and CDR2 YFSETQ. The CDR3 has 15 amino acids. CDR3 residues: CASSSGTGWNTEAFF. DNA for the CDR3: TGCGCCAGCAGCTCGGGGACAGGGTGGAACACTGAAGCTTTCTTT.

Only a few counts were recorded for this clonotype. The V gene is TRBV5-1, the J gene TRBJ2-2; D is ambiguous. The CDR3 covers 16 residues. Trimming took off 2 bases at V and 0 bases at J, with 11 bases between the two ends. Germline V gene lookup returns CDR1 SGHRS and CDR2 YFSETQ. The DNA for the CDR3 is TGCGCCAGCAGCTTCCACGCAGTCGCGAACACCGGGGAGCTGTTTTTT. The encoded protein is CASSFHAVANTGELFF. The full variable domain, in which reference TRBV5-1 and TRBJ2-2 provide the parts outside the CDR3, is KAGVTQTPRYLIKTRGQQVTLSCSPISGHRSVSWYQQTPGQGLQFLFEYFSETQRNKGNFPGRFSGRQFSNSRSEMNVSTLELGDSALYLCASSFHAVANTGELFFGEGSRLTVL.

The chain carries TRBV19 and TRBJ1-1; tentative D call: TRBD1 (5 bases). Looked up from germline, CDR1 is LNHDA and CDR2 is SQIVND (reference sequence). This CDR3 is built from 13 residues. Trimming cost V 6 bases and J 1 base, with 9 bases left between them. In nucleotides, the CDR3 is TGTGCCAGTAGGAAAGGGGAGAACACTGAAGCTTTCTTT. Protein product: CASRKGENTEAFF.

In this sample, this clonotype turned up a few times. This chain joins TRBV6-5 and TRBJ1-4; D perhaps matches TRBD1 (6 bases). The germline gives CDR1 MNHEY, CDR2 SVGAGI. This CDR3 is 15 amino acids long. Trimming removed 4 bases from V and 13 bases from J, with 22 bases in between. CDR3 protein: CASSSRQVLAVGLFF. CDR3 DNA sequence: TGTGCCAGCAGTTCCCGACAGGTTCTCGCAGTCGGACTGTTTTTT.

This chain joins TRBV15 and TRBJ2-7; D is perhaps TRBD1 (5 bases). The germline V gene has CDR1 LNHNV and CDR2 YYDKDF (reference sequence). The V gene lost 0 bases and the J gene lost 1 base, with 10 bases spanning the gap. The CDR3 is 15 amino acids. CDR3 in DNA: TGTGCCACCAGCAGAGATCCTGACAGTTCCTACGAGCAGTACTTC. Its protein is CATSRDPDSSYEQYF.

This clonotype was recorded at least ten times. This rearrangement joins TRBV4-1 to TRBJ1-2, with D possibly being TRBD1 (5 bases). The CDR3 is 19 amino acids. Trimming pared 1 base from V and 4 bases from J, leaving 25 bases between. CDR1 is MGHRA, CDR2 YSYEKL, per germline. CDR3 region: CASSQGGRSSTVGLYGYTF. CDR3 bases: TGCGCCAGCAGCCAAGGGGGAAGGTCTTCGACAGTCGGCCTCTATGGCTACACCTTC.

In its sample, this clonotype was seen many times. CDR3 in DNA: TGTGCCAGCAGCCCAGGCACCAATCAGCCCCAGCATTTT. Its protein product is CASSPGTNQPQHF. The chain employs TRBV5-5 and TRBJ1-5; D gene uncertain. The V gene lost 4 bases and the J gene lost 3 bases, with 8 bases spanning the gap. The CDR3 sequence is 13 residues long. From germline, CDR1 is SGHKS and CDR2 YYEKEE (reference sequence).

Many counts were recorded for this clonotype. CDR3 nucleotide sequence: TGTGCCAGCAGCCAGGGACAGGGGGCTTACGAGCAGTACTTC. It is translated as CASSQGQGAYEQYF. This chain links TRBV14 with TRBJ2-7, with 12 positions matching TRBD1. The V gene end was trimmed by 3 bases and the J gene end by 4 bases; junction bases not matched to a gene: 1. This CDR3 spans 14 amino acids. Germline values: CDR1 SGHDN, CDR2 FVKESK.

This clonotype came up many times. J is TRBJ2-1 and V is TRBV15; 8 bases map to TRBD2. From germline, CDR1 is LNHNV and CDR2 YYDKDF (reference sequence). The CDR3 totals 18 residues. Germline trimming cut 3 bases from V and 2 bases from J; bases unmatched to any gene: 12. In DNA, the CDR3 is TGTGCCACCAGCAGCCCTTGGAGCGGGGGCCCGACCTACAATGAGCAGTTCTTC. It codes for CATSSPWSGGPTYNEQFF.

This clonotype was detected many times. The V gene is TRBV7-3, the J gene TRBJ1-1; maybe TRBD1 (6 bases). CDR3 length: 14 amino acids. Trimming took off 3 bases at V and 4 bases at J, with 12 bases between the two ends. Germline V gene data show CDR1 as SGHTA and CDR2 as FQGTGA. The CDR3 region is CASSLTGDATEAFF. The CDR3 DNA is TGTGCCAGCAGCTTGACAGGTGATGCCACTGAAGCTTTCTTT.

Many counts were recorded for this clonotype. The chain combines TRBV2 with TRBJ2-1; D may be TRBD2 (6 bases). The CDR3 runs 10 residues. CDR1 is SNHLY and CDR2 is FYNNEI in the germline V gene. V lost 6 bases, J lost 9 bases, and 6 bases lay in between. The chain's CDR3 is CASRGGEQFF. DNA for the CDR3: TGTGCCAGCAGGGGGGGTGAGCAGTTCTTC.

In this sample, this clonotype turned up many times. The J gene is TRBJ2-1, the V gene TRBV20-1, with D perhaps TRBD1 (5 bases). The CDR3 loop spans 18 amino acids. V lost 3 bases, J lost 2 bases, and 23 bases lay in between. The germline V gene encodes CDR1 DFQATT and CDR2 SNEGSKA (reference sequence). The CDR3 DNA follows: TGCAGTGCTAGTCCCATCTTGTTGCCCTCAGGGACCTACAATGAGCAGTTCTTC. It codes for CSASPILLPSGTYNEQFF.

The sample holds many counts of this clonotype. The V gene is TRBV20-1, the J gene TRBJ1-2; no clear D gene. This CDR3 comprises 12 residues. CDR1 and CDR2 (germline): DFQATT, SNEGSKA (reference sequence). V shed 3 bases and J shed 5 bases, with 10 bases lying between them. The DNA for the CDR3 is TGCAGTGCTAGCCCGGGTGGGTATGGCTACACCTTC. As protein: CSASPGGYGYTF.

This clonotype came up many times. The rearrangement joins TRBV20-1 to TRBJ2-5, with 8 bases identical to TRBD2. Germline V gives CDR1 DFQATT, CDR2 SNEGSKA (reference sequence). There are 14 residues in the CDR3. The ends lost 4 bases at V and 5 bases at J; junction bases unmatched: 9. The CDR3 sequence is CSAKPGLVPETQYF. In DNA form, the CDR3 reads TGCAGTGCTAAACCGGGACTAGTTCCGGAGACCCAGTACTTC.

This clonotype was observed at least ten times. The DNA of the CDR3 is TGTGCCAGCAGCTTTACAATGAACACTGAAGCTTTCTTT. Translating gives CASSFTMNTEAFF. The chain joins TRBV5-6 to TRBJ1-1; D remains ambiguous. The CDR3 runs 13 residues. The V gene's germline CDR1 is SGHDT and CDR2 YYEEEE. Trimming left V 2 bases short and J 0 bases short, with 5 bases between. The variable domain in full, completed from reference TRBV5-6 and TRBJ1-1, reads DAGVTQSPTHLIKTRGQQVTLRCSPKSGHDTVSWYQQALGQGPQFIFQYYEEEERQRGNFPDRFSGHQFPNYSSELNVNALLLGDSALYLCASSFTMNTEAFFGQGTRLTVV.

This clonotype occurred many times. This CDR3 is CASTNYYEQYF. CDR3 in DNA: TGCGCCAGCACCAACTACTACGAGCAGTACTTC. The chain employs TRBV5-1 and TRBJ2-7; D gene uncertain. Trimming removed 6 bases at V and 3 bases at J, with 7 bases between. The CDR3 consists of 11 residues. Germline V lookup: CDR1 SGHRS, CDR2 YFSETQ.

The chain combines TRBV4-2 with TRBJ2-1; tentatively, D is TRBD2 (5 bases). The ends were cut back, 1 base at V and 8 bases at J, with 6 bases in the middle. CDR1 and CDR2 from the germline V gene are LGHNA and YNFKEQ. The CDR3 has 12 residues. Written as DNA, the CDR3 is TGTGCCAGCAGCCAAGTGAGGGATGAGCAGTTCTTC. Protein product: CASSQVRDEQFF.

This clonotype has ten or more counts. The chain recombines TRBV5-4 with TRBJ1-1; 9 positions match TRBD1. V shed 5 bases, J shed 1 base, and the junction held 6 bases outside the gene matches. Germline loops: CDR1 SGHNT, CDR2 YYREEE (reference sequence). CDR3 size: 15 residues. CDR3 region: CASRGMDRGNTEAFF. The DNA of the CDR3 is TGTGCCAGCAGGGGAATGGACAGGGGGAACACTGAAGCTTTCTTT.

The chain joins TRBV28 to TRBJ1-1, with a weak D call TRBD1 (6 bases). Germline CDR1 and CDR2: MDHEN and SYDVKM. The CDR3 loop spans 18 amino acids. Trimming removed 11 bases at V and 1 base at J, with 29 bases between. CDR3: CAFSLTRSRRGENTEAFF. The CDR3 region has the DNA TGTGCCTTCAGTTTAACCCGCTCCCGCAGGGGCGAGAACACTGAAGCTTTCTTT.

The J gene is TRBJ2-2, the V gene TRBV10-3; TRBD1 or TRBD2 may be the D gene (5 bases each). The CDR3 covers 15 residues. V lost 11 bases and J lost 0, with 16 bases in between. Germline lookup yields CDR1 ENHRY and CDR2 SYGVKD. The CDR3 coding sequence is TGTGCCGCCAGGCCGGGACGGTCGAACACCGGGGAGCTGTTTTTT. Its protein is CAARPGRSNTGELFF.

This clonotype has a count of ten or more. The chain combines TRBV20-1 with TRBJ1-5, with 7 bases matching TRBD1. The germline CDR1 and CDR2 sequences are DFQATT and SNEGSKA (reference sequence). J was trimmed by 6 bases and V by 6 bases; bases with no gene match: 5. The CDR3 is 12 amino acids. The CDR3 reads CSAQQGVQPQHF. CDR3 nucleotide sequence: TGCAGTGCACAGCAGGGGGTTCAGCCCCAGCATTTT.

This clonotype has ten or more counts. This chain links TRBV15 with TRBJ2-3; no clear D gene. V dropped 0 bases and J dropped 4 bases, with 5 bases sitting between them. The CDR3 runs 13 residues. CDR1 and CDR2 from the germline V gene are LNHNV and YYDKDF (reference sequence). CDR3 in amino acids: CATSRDRADTQYF. The DNA of the CDR3 is TGTGCCACCAGCAGAGACCGGGCAGATACGCAGTATTTT. Filled out from reference TRBV15 and TRBJ2-3, the complete variable domain reads DAMVIQNPRYQVTQFGKPVTLSCSQTLNHNVMYWYQQKSSQAPKLLFHYYDKDFNNEADTPDNFQSRRPNTSFCFLDIRSPGLGDTAMYLCATSRDRADTQYFGPGTRLTVL.

V is TRBV4-1 and J is TRBJ1-2; D gene uncertain. The CDR3 spans 17 residues. V shed 0 bases and J shed 5 bases, with 19 bases lying between them. The V gene's germline CDR1 is MGHRA and CDR2 YSYEKL. CDR3 nucleotides: TGCGCCAGCAGCCAAGATCTTGGGCGCCTACCCTCTTATGGCTACACCTTC. It translates to CASSQDLGRLPSYGYTF.